The 14 T cell receptor beta chains below were found in one sample sequenced in a study of T cells in Graves' hyperthyroidism and ophthalmopathy. What was amplified from RNA transcripts were TCR beta CDR3 regions. Carried out on the TCR CDR3, a first-round RT-PCR used the HTBI primer set. TCRdb itself ran the multiplex PCR reads through MiXCR, one entry per CDR3 protein. The top ten clones hold just under 45% of a sample with around 200,000 distinct CDR3 sequences, 15% to 20% of them seen once. What was sequenced was blood. Source of these receptors: a man aged 35-49 years with Graves' hyperthyroidism.

This clonotype occurred many times. The rearrangement uses TRBV20-1 and TRBJ1-2, with a weak D call TRBD1 (5 bases). Trimming left V 5 bases short and J 3 bases short, with 19 bases between. Germline V CDR1 and CDR2: DFQATT, SNEGSKA (reference sequence). The CDR3 has 15 residues. The CDR3 sequence is CSAQGRGYPHYGYTF. The CDR3, as DNA: TGCAGTGCTCAGGGTCGAGGGTACCCCCACTATGGCTACACCTTC.

V gene TRBV18 combines with J gene TRBJ2-7, with 9 bases aligning to TRBD2. The ends lost 2 bases at V and 5 bases at J; junction bases unmatched: 1. The CDR3 runs 13 residues. Germline-derived CDR1 and CDR2 are KGHSH and LQKENI. In nucleotides, the CDR3 is TGTGCCAGCTCACCAGCGGGAGGGGACGAGCAGTACTTC. Encoded protein: CASSPAGGDEQYF.

Many counts were recorded for this clonotype. The V call is TRBV11-1, the J call TRBJ1-1, with D unclear. This CDR3 is built from 13 residues. The germline V gene has CDR1 SGHAT and CDR2 FQDESV (reference sequence). V shed 4 bases and J shed 4 bases, with 10 bases lying between them. CDR3 protein: CASSSGLPTEAFF. DNA for the CDR3: TGTGCCAGCAGCTCAGGATTACCCACTGAAGCTTTCTTT.

This clonotype was seen a handful of times. This chain joins TRBV3-1 and TRBJ1-2, with D possibly TRBD1 on 6 matching bases. CDR1 and CDR2 (germline): LGHDT, YNNKEL (reference sequence). CDR3 length equals 11 residues. V was shortened by 5 bases and J by 8 bases, with 9 bases between the two germline ends. The CDR3 coding sequence is TGTGCCAGCAGCAACAGGGTCGGCTACACCTTC. Translation: CASSNRVGYTF.

Worth noting for this clonotype: A read error may explain this, as a much larger clone is one base away. The CDR3 ends on some other residue instead of the conserved phenylalanine or tryptophan, so this is likely a read error. This chain connects TRBV6-1 to TRBJ2-3; 10 nucleotides align to TRBD1. This CDR3 region has 17 residues. The V gene end was trimmed by 5 bases and the J gene end by 2 bases; junction bases not matched to a gene: 10. CDR1 is MNHNS, CDR2 SASEGT, per germline. CDR3 coding DNA: TGTGCCAGCAGTCCCCCCTCGGGACAGGGGAACACAGATACGCAGTATTCT. Its translation: CASSPPSGQGNTDTQYS.

This clonotype was counted a few times. V is TRBV12-5 and J is TRBJ1-1; perhaps TRBD1 as D (5 bases). CDR1 is LGHNT, CDR2 FRNRAP, per germline. This CDR3 contains 11 residues. The V end lost 7 bases, the J end lost 11 bases, and 14 bases lay between the germline ends. The CDR3 DNA reads as TGTGCTAGTGCCTTAACAAGGGGCGCTTTCTTT. Translation gives CASALTRGAFF.

At least ten counts were recorded for this clonotype. For the CDR3, the DNA is TGCAGTGCTAGACGAGTGGGGATATATAGCAATCAGCCCCAGCATTTT. It translates to CSARRVGIYSNQPQHF. The chain is built from TRBV20-1 and TRBJ1-5, with D hard to call. Germline lookup yields CDR1 DFQATT and CDR2 SNEGSKA (reference sequence). V was clipped by 2 bases and J by 0 bases, with 14 bases between them. The CDR3 is 16 amino acids.

This clonotype was detected many times. Here the CDR3 reads CASSWTPYNEQFF. The CDR3, as DNA: TGTGCCAGCAGCTGGACACCCTACAATGAGCAGTTCTTC. The rearrangement links TRBV7-3 to TRBJ2-1, with a tentative D call TRBD1 (5 bases). This CDR3 is 13 amino acids long. Trimming stripped 4 bases from V and 2 bases from J, with 6 bases between. The germline V gene has CDR1 SGHTA and CDR2 FQGTGA.

In its sample, this clonotype was seen many times. The chain uses TRBV5-1 and TRBJ2-5; a weak D match, TRBD1 (6 bases). CDR3 size: 17 residues. The V and J ends lost 0 bases and 0 bases respectively, with 15 bases between them. Germline CDR1 and CDR2: SGHRS and YFSETQ. The CDR3: CASSLGWQGIHQETQYF. For the CDR3, the DNA is TGCGCCAGCAGCTTGGGGTGGCAGGGGATCCACCAAGAGACCCAGTACTTC.

Remarks on this clonotype: A read error may explain this, as a much larger clone is one base away. The chain couples TRBV20-1 to TRBJ1-5; D is undetermined. Per germline, CDR1 DFQATT and CDR2 SNEGSKA (reference sequence). V was pared by 5 bases and J by 5 bases, with 16 bases between. There are 14 residues in the CDR3. The CDR3 DNA reads as TGCAGTGCTGGAGTAGGGTTTCGGGATCAGCCCCAGCATTTT. Amino acid sequence: CSAGVGFRDQPQHF.

This clonotype was seen repeatedly, ten times or more. One junction end does not reproduce the germline sequence, and a read error may be involved. The rearrangement links TRBV6-1 to TRBJ1-6, with D perhaps matching TRBD1 (5 bases). CDR3 length: 15 residues. Germline V lookup: CDR1 MNHNS, CDR2 SASEGT. The CDR3 spells CASSHRDGPNSPLHF. CDR3 nucleotides: TGTGCCAGCAGTCACCGGGACGGACCGAATTCGCCCCTCCACTTT.

This clonotype has ten or more counts. This chain uses TRBV6-1 with TRBJ2-5, with D possibly TRBD1 on 6 matching bases. CDR1 and CDR2 from the germline V gene are MNHNS and SASEGT. Trimming removed 5 bases from V and 4 bases from J, with 14 bases in between. The CDR3 runs to 14 residues. The CDR3, as DNA: TGTGCCAGCAGTCGACAGGCAAGTGGAGAGACCCAGTACTTC. Residues: CASSRQASGETQYF.

This clonotype was counted many times. The chain combines TRBV19 with TRBJ2-1; tentative D call: TRBD2 (6 bases). The germline CDR1 and CDR2 sequences are LNHDA and SQIVND (reference sequence). V was cut by 5 bases and J by 7 bases, with 21 bases left in between. The CDR3 runs to 16 residues. The CDR3 coding sequence is TGTGCCAGTAGTCCCCATGGAGGGGCTCGGACAAATGAGCAGTTCTTC. It codes for CASSPHGGARTNEQFF.

As concerns this clonotype: A much larger clone differs by one base, so this may be a read error. The J gene is TRBJ1-2, the V gene TRBV20-1; 8 nucleotides match TRBD1. From germline, CDR1 is DFQATT and CDR2 SNEGSKA (reference sequence). The V gene end was trimmed by 5 bases and the J gene end by 7 bases; junction bases not matched to a gene: 6. The CDR3 totals 12 residues. CDR3 loop: CSAPGQGRGYTF. DNA of the CDR3: TGCAGTGCTCCCGGACAGGGTCGTGGCTACACCTTC.